This T cell receptor (beta chain) was obtained from a study of radiation and T cells in renal cell carcinoma. Study results and limitations: No pretreatment tumor biopsies were available for baseline clonotypes.

There are 13 residues in the CDR3. Germline CDR1 and CDR2: SGHNT and YYREEE (reference sequence). Trimming cost V 0 bases and J 5 bases, with 7 bases left between them. Clones were sequenced by immunoSEQ multiplex PCR, and TCRdb holds only the in-frame ones, with some missing. Of 130,000 to 150,000 clones listed, 88% are singletons. As regards this clone: Its antigen is still unknown.

Time point given: baseline pretreatment blood. Treatment here: 15 Gy SBRT to primary tumor, nephrectomy 4 weeks later. This chain uses TRBV5-4 with TRBJ2-3, with D tentatively TRBD2 (5 bases). This sample comprised blood, obtained from a patient whose treatment included radiotherapy and nephrectomy. The source of this sequence is a woman in her seventies with renal cell carcinoma. The CDR3 coding sequence is TGTGCCAGCAGCTTGGTCGGGGAAGATACGCAGTATTTT. Protein: CASSLVGEDTQYF.